This T cell receptor (beta chain) came from a study of neurological immune-mediated disorders. cDNA was made by 5'RACE with 10-nucleotide random UMIs. TCRdb redid the calling of the 5' RACE reads with MiXCR, one entry per CDR3 protein. The sample consists of tens of thousands of distinct CDR3 sequences, around a tenth of them appearing once. The J segment lost 10 bases and the V segment lost 4 bases, leaving 5 bases of the junction unmatched. The CDR3 is made up of 13 amino acids. Germline CDR1 reads ENHRY; CDR2 reads SYGVKD. The unsorted libraries were produced from 2 million PBMCs held at -80 C. General observations from the study: Among expanded clones, no CDR3 amino acid sequences were shared across subjects, a pattern suggesting private repertoires in all groups. Multiple sclerosis, the disease with the least TCR clonal expansion, fell below healthy controls, whereas HTLV-1-associated myelopathy showed the most.

In this sample, this clonotype turned up many times. The antigen remains undetermined. This sequence originates from a man aged 35 to 55 in good health. This chain joins TRBV10-3 and TRBJ2-1; the match to TRBD2 covers 9 bases. Sequenced material: PBMCs. CDR3 DNA: TGTGCCATCAGTGCAGGACTAGCGAGCGAGCAGTTCTTC. It codes for CAISAGLASEQFF.